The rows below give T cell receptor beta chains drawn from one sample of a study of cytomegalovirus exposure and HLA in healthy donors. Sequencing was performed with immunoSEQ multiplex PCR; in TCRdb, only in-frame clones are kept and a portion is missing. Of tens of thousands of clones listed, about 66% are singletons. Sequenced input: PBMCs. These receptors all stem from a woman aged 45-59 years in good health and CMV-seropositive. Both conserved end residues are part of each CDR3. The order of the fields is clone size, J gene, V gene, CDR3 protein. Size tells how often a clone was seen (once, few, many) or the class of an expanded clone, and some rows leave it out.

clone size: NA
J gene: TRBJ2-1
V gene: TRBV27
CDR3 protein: CASSPQTSSYNEQFF

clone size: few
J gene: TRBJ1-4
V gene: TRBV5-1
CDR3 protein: CASSPGRDPEGEKLFF

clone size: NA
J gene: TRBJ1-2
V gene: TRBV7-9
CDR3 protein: CASSYSGGAYYGYTF

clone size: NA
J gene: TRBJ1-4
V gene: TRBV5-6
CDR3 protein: CASSRFGTGMSEKLFF

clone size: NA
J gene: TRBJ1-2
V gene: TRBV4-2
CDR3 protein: CASSPTGGDYGYTF

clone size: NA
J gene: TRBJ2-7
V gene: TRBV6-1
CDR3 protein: CATQGQGSYEQYF

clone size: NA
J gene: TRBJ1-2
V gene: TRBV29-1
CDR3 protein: CSVDPGQGNYGYTF

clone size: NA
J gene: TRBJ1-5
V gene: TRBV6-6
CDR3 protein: CASSPTRVGQPQHF

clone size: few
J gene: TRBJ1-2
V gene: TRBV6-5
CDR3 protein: CASSSRQGKGVGGYTF

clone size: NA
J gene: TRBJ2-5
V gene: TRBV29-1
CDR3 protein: CSGGQGAGETQYF

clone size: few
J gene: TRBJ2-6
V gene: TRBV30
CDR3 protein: CALANSGANVLTF

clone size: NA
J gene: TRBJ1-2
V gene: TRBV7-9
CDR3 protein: CASSLGASGGVYGYTF

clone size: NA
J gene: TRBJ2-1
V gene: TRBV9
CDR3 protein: CASSVAGANEQFF

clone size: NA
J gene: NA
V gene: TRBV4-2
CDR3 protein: CASSPSVASGSSYEQYF

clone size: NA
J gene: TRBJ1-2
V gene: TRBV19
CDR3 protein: CASRLTGTGIGYTF

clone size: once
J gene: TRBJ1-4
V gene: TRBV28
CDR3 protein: CASSGQGGTTNEKLFF

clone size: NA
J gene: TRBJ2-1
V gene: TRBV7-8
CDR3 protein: CASSLVRQGYNEQFF

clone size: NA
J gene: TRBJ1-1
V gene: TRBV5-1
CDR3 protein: CASSRDTMNTEAFF

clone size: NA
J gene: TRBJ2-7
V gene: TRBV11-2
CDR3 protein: CASSSGVYEQYF

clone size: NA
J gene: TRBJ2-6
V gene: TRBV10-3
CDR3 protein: CATGDLRDRGRAGANVLTF

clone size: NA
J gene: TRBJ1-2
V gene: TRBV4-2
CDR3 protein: CASSQDQDTNYGYTF

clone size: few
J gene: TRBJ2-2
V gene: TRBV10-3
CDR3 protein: CAISAALEELNTGELFF

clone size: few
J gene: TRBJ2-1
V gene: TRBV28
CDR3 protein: CASSGTYISGSSYNEQFF

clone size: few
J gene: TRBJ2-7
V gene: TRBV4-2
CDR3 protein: CASSQDEEPAGVNEQYF

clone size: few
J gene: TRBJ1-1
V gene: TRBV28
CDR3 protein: CASRGTVLPKAFF

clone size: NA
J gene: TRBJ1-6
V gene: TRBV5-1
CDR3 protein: CASSLEPQGIGNSPLHF

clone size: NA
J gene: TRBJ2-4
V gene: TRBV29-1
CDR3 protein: CSVVEGAGNIQYF

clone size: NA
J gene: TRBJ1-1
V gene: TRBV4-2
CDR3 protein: CASSQVGEGLRNTEAFF

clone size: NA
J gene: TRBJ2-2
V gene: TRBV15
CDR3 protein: CATSRAGTGNTGELFF

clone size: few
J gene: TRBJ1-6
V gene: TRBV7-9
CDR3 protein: CASSSVDNPHSPLHF

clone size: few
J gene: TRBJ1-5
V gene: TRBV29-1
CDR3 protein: CSVASGANQPQHF

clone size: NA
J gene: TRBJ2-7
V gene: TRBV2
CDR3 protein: CASSDQGRTYEQYF

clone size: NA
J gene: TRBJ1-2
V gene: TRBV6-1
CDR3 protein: CASRPSTAIGYGYTF

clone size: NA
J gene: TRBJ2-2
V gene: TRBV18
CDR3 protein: CASSSAPSELGELFF

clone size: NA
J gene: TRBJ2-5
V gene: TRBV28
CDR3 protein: CASSLSNQETQYF

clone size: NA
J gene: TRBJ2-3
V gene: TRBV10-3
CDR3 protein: CAISDRGGVTDTQYF

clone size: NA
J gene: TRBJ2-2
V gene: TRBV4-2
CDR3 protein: CASSQEEGLYTGELFF

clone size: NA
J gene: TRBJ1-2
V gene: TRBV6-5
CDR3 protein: CASSSLTENYGYTF

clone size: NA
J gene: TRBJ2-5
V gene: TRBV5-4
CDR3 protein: CASSPGDRKETQYF

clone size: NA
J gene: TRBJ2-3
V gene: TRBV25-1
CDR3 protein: CASSAGGSTDTQYF

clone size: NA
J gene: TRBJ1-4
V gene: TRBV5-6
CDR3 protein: CASSLRGNGEKLFF

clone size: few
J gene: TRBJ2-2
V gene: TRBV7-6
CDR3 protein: CASSLRGNTGELFF

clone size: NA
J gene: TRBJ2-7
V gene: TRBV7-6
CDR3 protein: CASSGSTGDSAEQYF

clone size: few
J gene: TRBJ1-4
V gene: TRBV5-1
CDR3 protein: CASSTTGGRNEKLFF

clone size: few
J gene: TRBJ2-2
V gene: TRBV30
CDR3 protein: CAWSMGTGPTGELFF

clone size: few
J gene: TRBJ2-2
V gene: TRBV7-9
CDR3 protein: CASSLVGNPGELFF

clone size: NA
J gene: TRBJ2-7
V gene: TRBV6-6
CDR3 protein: CASRLAGQGEQYF

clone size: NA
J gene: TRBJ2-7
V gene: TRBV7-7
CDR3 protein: CASSLAAGSTYEQYF

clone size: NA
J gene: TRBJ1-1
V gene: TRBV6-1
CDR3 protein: CASSGGTGGNTEAFF